This TCR beta chain was profiled in a study of shared clonotypes between healthy human individuals (dated by TCRdb to the early 2020s). In the study overall: A couple of women and a few men aged 18 to 49 years were included in the cohort. Per donor, three plates each were used for CD4 naive and CD4 memory, two for CD8 naive, and one for CD8 memory. The study deeply sequenced blood TCR repertoires of about 5 healthy adults to estimate repertoire size and the extent of clonotype sharing between individuals. Libraries were prepared and TCR repertoires were sequenced by different laboratories using diverse techniques, in order to increase sequencing depth and limit assay-specific biases. Between about 0.94 and 10 billion PBMCs per donor were obtained by leukapheresis. Paper-wide results and their limitations: The small number of donors limited the genetic and exposure-history diversity represented. Pairwise subsampling led to the expectation that sequencing depth would affect the degree of clonotype sharing among donors. Higher generation probabilities were observed for clonotypes shared by all four sorted-subset donors than for non-shared clonotypes. Sampling was restricted to blood, and TCR repertoires in tissues likely differ from the TCR repertoires found in blood. Sharing across four donors was observed for approximately 4.6% of naive CD4, under 4% of naive CD8, 2% to 2.5% of memory CD4, and about 0.4% of memory CD8 clonotypes. Even with the large sequencing depth, rarefaction of the sorted-subset datasets indicated that sequencing was incomplete. Naive subsets generally had larger estimated clonotype richness than memory subsets did.

In regard to this clone: The target of this receptor is not known. Base quality data are lacking; no much larger clone is found one base away.

TCR CDR3 regions were amplified from genomic DNA by multiplex PCR using the deep immunoSEQ assay. Extracted genomic DNA from each cell subset was distributed evenly across all wells of several immunoSEQ 96-well plates, and each plate was treated as a replicate. For sorted subsets, around 0.2 ug of genomic DNA, equivalent to 25,000 to 30,000 T cell genomes, went into each replicate PCR. Purified libraries were measured with a Qubit 3.0 fluorometer, size-checked on a Bioanalyzer 2100, and measured again with the KAPA Library Quantification kit. A separate single-read 150-cycle Illumina NextSeq 550 flow cell was used to sequence each immunoSEQ 96-well plate. Per the original workflow: Because the immunoSEQ output held only junctional sequences and lacked quality scores, the filtering could not match the filtering applied to full-length reads. To assign V/J genes and CDR3, sequences were annotated using PyIR, a Python wrapper for IgBLAST v1.9, with IMGT germline references. Reads were filtered out if the reads had weak V/J assignments (E-value above 1e-6), no CDR3, stop codons, out-of-frame junctions, or ambiguous translated residues. V3J clonotypes were defined by identical inferred V gene, J gene, and CDR3 amino acid sequence. Percentage overlap between repertoires was calculated by dividing the number of shared unique clonotypes by the size of the smaller repertoire. Three approaches were used to assess repertoire richness: RTK rarefaction, the Chao1 estimator, and Recon v2.1 estimates of unobserved clonotypes. Generation probabilities for all TCRbeta clonotypes obtained by the gDNA method from four donors were computed using OLGA. TCRdb mirrors the immuneACCESS table, restricted to in-frame sequences. Some clones are absent from its copies; in checked studies, under half trace to an unresolved V gene, and the reason for the others is unknown. Clonal size and the V and J genes are those of that table, whereas D and trimming came from the DNA. The sample includes some 1,600,000 clones, with 95% to 99% observed a single time. The ten largest clones capture roughly 0.4% of the sample.

The germline V gene (reference sequence) yields WNHNN for CDR1 and SYGVQD for CDR2. Counted from cysteine to phenylalanine, this CDR3 has 15 amino acids. Solely the CDR3 DNA is kept, with 45 bases framed from the first base. Trimming removed 2 bases from V and 3 bases from J; the gene matches leave 4 bases unexplained. The donors were healthy, HIV-negative adults who had no recently reported acute infections or vaccinations. Every donor was a Caucasian adult living in Nashville, Tennessee, USA. CD4+ T cells were enriched by magnetic negative selection, after which naive cells were positively selected on CD45RA and the negative fraction was taken as the memory subset. Blood was collected by leukapheresis, and PBMCs were isolated by Ficoll-Histopaque density gradient centrifugation and then cryopreserved in liquid nitrogen vapor phase. Purity and quantity of every magnetically sorted T cell population were checked by analytical flow cytometry. Genomic DNA was isolated from every sorted fraction and measured by UV absorbance on a Nanodrop 2000c.

The chain is encoded by TRBV10-1 joined to TRBJ2-7; TRBD1 fits 10 bases in the junction. This receptor was taken from a man aged 25 to 40 in good health. The sequenced sample was naive CD4+ T cells sorted from blood. Explained via the paper, the cell subset or site label denotes: CD45RA+ positively selected. The nucleotide sequence is TGCGCCAGCAGTGAGGGGACAGGGGAGAACTACGAGCAGTACTTC. The resulting protein is CASSEGTGENYEQYF.